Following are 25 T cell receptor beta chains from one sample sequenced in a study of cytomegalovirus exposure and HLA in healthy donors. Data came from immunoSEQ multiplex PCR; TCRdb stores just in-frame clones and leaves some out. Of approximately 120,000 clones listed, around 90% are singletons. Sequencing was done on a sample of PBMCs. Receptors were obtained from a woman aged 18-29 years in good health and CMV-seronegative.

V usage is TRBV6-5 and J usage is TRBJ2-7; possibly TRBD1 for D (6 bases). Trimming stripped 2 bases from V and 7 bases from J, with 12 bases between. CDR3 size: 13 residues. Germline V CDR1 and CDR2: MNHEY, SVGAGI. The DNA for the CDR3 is TGTGCCAGCAGTTACACGCACAGGGCTGAGCAGTACTTC. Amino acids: CASSYTHRAEQYF.

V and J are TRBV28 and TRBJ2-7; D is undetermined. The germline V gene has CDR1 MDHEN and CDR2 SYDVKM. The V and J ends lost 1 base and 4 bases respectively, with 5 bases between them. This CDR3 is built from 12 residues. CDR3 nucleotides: TGTGCCAGCAGTTTATTGCGTTACGAGCAGTACTTC. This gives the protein CASSLLRYEQYF.

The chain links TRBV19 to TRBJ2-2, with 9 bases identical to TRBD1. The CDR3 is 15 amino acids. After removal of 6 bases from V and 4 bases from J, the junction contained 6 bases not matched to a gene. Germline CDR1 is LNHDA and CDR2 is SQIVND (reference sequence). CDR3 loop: CASRRDRASTGELFF. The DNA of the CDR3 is TGTGCCAGTAGGCGGGACAGGGCGAGCACCGGGGAGCTGTTTTTT. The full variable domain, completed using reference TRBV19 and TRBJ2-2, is DGGITQSPKYLFRKEGQNVTLSCEQNLNHDAMYWYRQDPGQGLRLIYYSQIVNDFQKGDIAEGYSVSREKKESFPLTVTSAQKNPTAFYLCASRRDRASTGELFFGEGSRLTVL.

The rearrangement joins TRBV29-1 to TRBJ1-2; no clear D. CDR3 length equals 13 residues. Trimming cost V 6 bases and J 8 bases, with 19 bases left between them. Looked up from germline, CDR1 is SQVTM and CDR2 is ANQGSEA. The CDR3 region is CSVAGLLIRGYTF. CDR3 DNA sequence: TGCAGCGTCGCCGGACTTCTGATTAGGGGCTACACCTTC.

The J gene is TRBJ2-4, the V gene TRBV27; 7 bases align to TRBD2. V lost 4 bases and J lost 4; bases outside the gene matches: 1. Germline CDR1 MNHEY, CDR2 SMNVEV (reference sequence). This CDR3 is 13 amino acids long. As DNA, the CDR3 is TGTGCCAGCAGTTCGGGACTAAAAAACATTCAGTACTTC. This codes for CASSSGLKNIQYF.

Written as DNA, the CDR3 is TGTGCCAGCAGCTTCGACTCCGGCTATGGCTACACCTTC. Amino acid sequence: CASSFDSGYGYTF. The chain uses TRBV13 and TRBJ1-2; D is ambiguous. The CDR3 length is 13 residues. CDR1 PRHDT and CDR2 FYEKMQ come from the germline V gene (reference sequence). V dropped 3 bases and J dropped 4 bases, with 9 bases sitting between them. The variable domain in full, with the rest retrieved from reference TRBV13 and TRBJ1-2, is AAGVIQSPRHLIKEKRETATLKCYPIPRHDTVYWYQQGPGQDPQFLISFYEKMQSDKGSIPDRFSAQQFSDYHSELNMSSLELGDSALYFCASSFDSGYGYTFGSGTRLTVV.

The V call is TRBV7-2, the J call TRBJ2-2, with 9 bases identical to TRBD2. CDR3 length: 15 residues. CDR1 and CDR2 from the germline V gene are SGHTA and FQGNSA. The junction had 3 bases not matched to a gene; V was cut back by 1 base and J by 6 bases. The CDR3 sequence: CASSLGAGGAGELFF. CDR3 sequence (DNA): TGTGCCAGCAGCTTAGGAGCGGGGGGCGCCGGGGAGCTGTTTTTT.

The CDR3 nucleotides read TGTGCCAGCAGCTTAGGGACCCAACTAGCGGGAGGGACAGATACGCAGTATTTT. Its translation is CASSLGTQLAGGTDTQYF. The chain recombines TRBV11-3 with TRBJ2-3; 13 nucleotides align to TRBD2. CDR1 and CDR2 (germline): SGHNT, YENEEA. The CDR3 is made up of 18 amino acids. Trimming removed 1 base from V and 3 bases from J; junction bases left unmatched: 7.

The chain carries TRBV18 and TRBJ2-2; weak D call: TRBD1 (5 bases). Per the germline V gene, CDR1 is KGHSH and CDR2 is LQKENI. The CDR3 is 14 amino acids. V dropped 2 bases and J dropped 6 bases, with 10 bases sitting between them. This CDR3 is CASSPMGRAGELFF. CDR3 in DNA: TGTGCCAGCTCACCAATGGGCAGGGCCGGGGAGCTGTTTTTT.

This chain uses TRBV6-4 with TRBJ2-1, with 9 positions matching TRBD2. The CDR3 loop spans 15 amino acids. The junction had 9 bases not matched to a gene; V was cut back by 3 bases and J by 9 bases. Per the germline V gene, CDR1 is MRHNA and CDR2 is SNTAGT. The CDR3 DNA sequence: TGTGCCAGCAGTGAGGGTAGCGGGAGCGTAGCTGAGCAGTTCTTC. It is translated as CASSEGSGSVAEQFF.

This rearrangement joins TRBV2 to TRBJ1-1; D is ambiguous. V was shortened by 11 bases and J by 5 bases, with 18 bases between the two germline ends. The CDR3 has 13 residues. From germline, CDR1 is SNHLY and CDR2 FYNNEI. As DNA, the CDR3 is TGTGCCTCCAAACGGGAGGTTGGGACTGAAGCTTTCTTT. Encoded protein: CASKREVGTEAFF.

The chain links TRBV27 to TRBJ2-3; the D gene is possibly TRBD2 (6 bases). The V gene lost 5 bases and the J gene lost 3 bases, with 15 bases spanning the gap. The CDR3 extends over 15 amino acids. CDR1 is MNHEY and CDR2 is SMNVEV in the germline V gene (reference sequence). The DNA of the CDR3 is TGTGCCAGCAGTCCCCAGGGACTTAGGACAGATACGCAGTATTTT. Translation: CASSPQGLRTDTQYF.

CDR3 region: CASMGRQTNQPQHF. The CDR3 DNA reads as TGTGCCAGCATGGGAAGACAGACTAATCAGCCCCAGCATTTT. The chain has TRBV6-1 and TRBJ1-5; D possibly corresponds to TRBD1 (5 bases). The CDR3 sequence is 14 residues long. CDR1 is MNHNS and CDR2 is SASEGT in the germline V gene. V was shortened by 7 bases and J by 4 bases, with 14 bases between the two germline ends.

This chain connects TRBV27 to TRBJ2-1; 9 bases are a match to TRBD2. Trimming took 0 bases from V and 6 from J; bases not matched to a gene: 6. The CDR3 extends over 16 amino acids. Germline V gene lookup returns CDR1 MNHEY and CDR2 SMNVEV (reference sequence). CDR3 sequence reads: CASSLSETSGPNEQFF. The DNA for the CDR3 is TGTGCCAGCAGTTTATCGGAGACTAGCGGACCCAATGAGCAGTTCTTC.

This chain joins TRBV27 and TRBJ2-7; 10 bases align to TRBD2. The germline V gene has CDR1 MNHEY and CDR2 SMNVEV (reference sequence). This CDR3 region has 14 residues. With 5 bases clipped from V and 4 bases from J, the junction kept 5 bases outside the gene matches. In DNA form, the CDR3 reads TGTGCCAGCAGTCCTACTAGCGGGGTGTACGAGCAGTACTTC. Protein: CASSPTSGVYEQYF.

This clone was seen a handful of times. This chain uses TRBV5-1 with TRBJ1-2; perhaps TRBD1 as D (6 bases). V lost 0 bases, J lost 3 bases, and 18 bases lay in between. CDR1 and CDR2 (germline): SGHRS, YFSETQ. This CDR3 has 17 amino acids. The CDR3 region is CASSLGITGRGYYGYTF. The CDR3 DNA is TGCGCCAGCAGCTTGGGAATTACAGGGAGGGGATACTATGGCTACACCTTC.

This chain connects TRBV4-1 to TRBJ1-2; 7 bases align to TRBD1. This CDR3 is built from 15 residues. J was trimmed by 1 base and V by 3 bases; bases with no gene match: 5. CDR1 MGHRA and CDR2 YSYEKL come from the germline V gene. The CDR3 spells CASSQAGQLNYGYTF. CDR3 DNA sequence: TGCGCCAGCAGCCAGGCGGGACAGCTTAACTATGGCTACACCTTC.

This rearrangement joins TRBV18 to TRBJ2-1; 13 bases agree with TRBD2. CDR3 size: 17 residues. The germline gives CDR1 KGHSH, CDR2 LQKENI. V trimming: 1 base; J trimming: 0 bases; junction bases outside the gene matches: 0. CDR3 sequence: CASSPRTSGSSYNEQFF. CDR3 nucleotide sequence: TGTGCCAGCTCACCACGGACTAGCGGGAGCTCCTACAATGAGCAGTTCTTC.

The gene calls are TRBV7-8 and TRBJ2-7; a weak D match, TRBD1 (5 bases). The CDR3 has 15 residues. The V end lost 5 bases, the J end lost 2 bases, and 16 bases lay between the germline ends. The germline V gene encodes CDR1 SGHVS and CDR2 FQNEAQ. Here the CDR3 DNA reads TGTGCCAGCAGCCCACGCCGGACGGACACCTACGAGCAGTACTTC. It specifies CASSPRRTDTYEQYF.

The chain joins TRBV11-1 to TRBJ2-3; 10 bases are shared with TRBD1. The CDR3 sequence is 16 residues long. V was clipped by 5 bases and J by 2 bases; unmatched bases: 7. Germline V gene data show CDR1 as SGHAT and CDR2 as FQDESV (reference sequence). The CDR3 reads CASSATTGGITDTQYF. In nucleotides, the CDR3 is TGTGCCAGCAGCGCAACGACAGGGGGCATCACAGATACGCAGTATTTT.

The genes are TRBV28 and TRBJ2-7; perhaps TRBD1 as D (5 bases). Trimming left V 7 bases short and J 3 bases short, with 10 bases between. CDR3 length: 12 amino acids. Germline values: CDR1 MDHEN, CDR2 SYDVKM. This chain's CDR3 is CASTGQNYEQYF. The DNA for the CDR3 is TGTGCCAGCACAGGACAAAACTACGAGCAGTACTTC. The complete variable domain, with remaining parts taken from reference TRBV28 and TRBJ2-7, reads DVKVTQSSRYLVKRTGEKVFLECVQDMDHENMFWYRQDPGLGLRLIYFSYDVKMKEKGDIPEGYSVSREKKERFSLILESASTNQTSMYLCASTGQNYEQYFGPGTRLTVT.

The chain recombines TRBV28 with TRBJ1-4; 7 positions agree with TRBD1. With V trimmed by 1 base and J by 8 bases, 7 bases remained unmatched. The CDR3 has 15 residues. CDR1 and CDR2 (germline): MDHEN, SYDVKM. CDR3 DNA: TGTGCCAGCAGTTTATTGGCAGGGGGTACCGAAAAACTGTTTTTT. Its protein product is CASSLLAGGTEKLFF. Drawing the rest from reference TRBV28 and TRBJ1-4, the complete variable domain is DVKVTQSSRYLVKRTGEKVFLECVQDMDHENMFWYRQDPGLGLRLIYFSYDVKMKEKGDIPEGYSVSREKKERFSLILESASTNQTSMYLCASSLLAGGTEKLFFGSGTQLSVL.

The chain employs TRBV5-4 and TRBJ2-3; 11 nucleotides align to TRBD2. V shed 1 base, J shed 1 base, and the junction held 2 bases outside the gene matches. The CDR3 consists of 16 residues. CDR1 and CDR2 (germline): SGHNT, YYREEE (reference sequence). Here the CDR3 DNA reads TGTGCCAGCAGCTTGAAACTAGCGGGGGGCACAGATACGCAGTATTTT. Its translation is CASSLKLAGGTDTQYF.

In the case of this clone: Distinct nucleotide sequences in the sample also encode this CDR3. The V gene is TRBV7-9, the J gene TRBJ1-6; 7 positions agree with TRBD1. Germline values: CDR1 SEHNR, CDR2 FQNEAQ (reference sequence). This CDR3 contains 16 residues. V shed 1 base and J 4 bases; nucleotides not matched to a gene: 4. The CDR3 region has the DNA TGTGCCAGCAGCTTAGGACAGGGCTTTTATAATTCACCCCTCCACTTT. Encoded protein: CASSLGQGFYNSPLHF.

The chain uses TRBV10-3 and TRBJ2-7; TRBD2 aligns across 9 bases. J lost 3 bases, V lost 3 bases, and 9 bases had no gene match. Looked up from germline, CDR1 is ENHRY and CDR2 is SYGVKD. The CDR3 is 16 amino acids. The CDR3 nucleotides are TGTGCCATCAGTGATGGGCCAGCGGGAGGTCACTACGAGCAGTACTTC. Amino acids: CAISDGPAGGHYEQYF.